Shown below are 10 T cell receptor beta chains from a single sample sequenced in a study of blood T cells in healthy people across ages. The authors ran a second PCR of about 6 to 12 cycles using a sample-barcoded 5' primer and a J-beta primer mix. TCRdb reanalysed the 5' RACE reads using MiXCR and keeps one entry per CDR3 protein. The table shows 1.5 million to 2 million distinct CDR3 sequences, with about 30% occurring only once. Input material: blood. Receptor source: a woman aged 30 to 39 in good health.

This chain connects TRBV12-3 or TRBV12-4 to TRBJ2-3, with 8 bases lining up with TRBD2. Trimming removed 6 bases from V and 4 bases from J; junction bases left unmatched: 18. The CDR3 has 18 amino acids. The CDR3, as DNA: TGTGCCAGCAGCGGCCCTAGCGGGCGGGCGGCAACCTCAGATACGCAGTATTTT. Protein sequence: CASSGPSGRAATSDTQYF.

This clonotype was picked up a small number of times. The chain recombines TRBV7-2 with TRBJ2-1; D unclear. Trimming removed 1 base at V and 7 bases at J, with 14 bases between. The length of the CDR3 is 15 residues. CDR1 is SGHTA and CDR2 is FQGNSA in the germline V gene. Written as DNA, the CDR3 is TGTGCCAGCAGCTTAGTGAGCCCCCCCGGGAATGAGCAGTTCTTC. Its protein is CASSLVSPPGNEQFF.

This rearrangement joins TRBV2 to TRBJ1-4; 7 positions agree with TRBD1. CDR3 length: 16 amino acids. Germline lookup yields CDR1 SNHLY and CDR2 FYNNEI. Trimming removed 7 bases from V and 1 base from J; junction bases left unmatched: 9. The CDR3 loop reads CASKTGTGVTNEKLFF. For the CDR3, the DNA is TGTGCCAGCAAGACCGGAACAGGGGTAACTAATGAAAAACTGTTTTTT.

In its sample, this clonotype was seen a few times. The chain combines TRBV5-1 with TRBJ2-2, with D unclear. Trimming pared 0 bases from V and 2 bases from J, leaving 11 bases between. Germline CDR1 and CDR2: SGHRS and YFSETQ. The length of the CDR3 is 16 residues. The CDR3 DNA is TGCGCCAGCAGCTTGGCCTCGTTGGGAAACACCGGGGAGCTGTTTTTT. It encodes CASSLASLGNTGELFF.

This clonotype was seen only a few times. The CDR3 spells CSVEAWHNNAEAFF. The CDR3, as DNA: TGCAGCGTTGAAGCGTGGCATAACAACGCTGAAGCTTTCTTT. The V gene is TRBV29-1, the J gene TRBJ1-1; D not certain. V dropped 1 base and J dropped 6 bases, with 15 bases sitting between them. The CDR3 loop spans 14 amino acids. Germline CDR1 is SQVTM and CDR2 is ANQGSEA.

The rearrangement uses TRBV28 and TRBJ1-5; 8 positions match TRBD1. V lost 5 bases and J lost 6; bases outside the gene matches: 12. Germline CDR1 MDHEN, CDR2 SYDVKM. The CDR3 is made up of 16 amino acids. CDR3 DNA sequence: TGTGCCAGCAGTCCCCCCAGGGGGCGGGACAGTCAGCCCCAGCATTTT. Translating gives CASSPPRGRDSQPQHF.

Only a few counts were recorded for this clonotype. The chain combines TRBV6-6 with TRBJ1-1; D is unclear. Germline lookup yields CDR1 MNHNY and CDR2 SVGAGI (reference sequence). V was clipped by 8 bases and J by 2 bases, with 12 bases between them. The CDR3 is made up of 13 amino acids. Here the CDR3 DNA reads TGTGCCAGCGTTCACAATGCAAACACTGAAGCTTTCTTT. It translates to CASVHNANTEAFF.

This clonotype was counted a few times. The chain recombines TRBV7-9 with TRBJ1-1; 8 nucleotides align to TRBD1. CDR3 size: 13 residues. Germline-derived CDR1 and CDR2 are SEHNR and FQNEAQ (reference sequence). V shed 10 bases and J 0 bases; nucleotides not matched to a gene: 4. CDR3 residues: CATADRVNTEAFF. CDR3 nucleotide sequence: TGTGCCACTGCGGACAGGGTGAACACTGAAGCTTTCTTT.

This clonotype was seen ten or more times. V usage is TRBV12-3 or TRBV12-4 and J usage is TRBJ2-5; TRBD1 or TRBD2 may be the D gene (6 bases each). The CDR3 totals 12 residues. Trimming took 8 bases from V and 0 from J, leaving 7 bases between them. The CDR3 nucleotides read TGTGCCAGCCGGGGGCACCAAGAGACCCAGTACTTC. This encodes CASRGHQETQYF.

The rearrangement links TRBV2 to TRBJ2-6, with D possibly called TRBD1 or TRBD2 (5 bases each). The CDR3 has 17 amino acids. The V and J ends lost 6 bases and 1 base respectively, with 16 bases between them. In germline, CDR1 is SNHLY, CDR2 FYNNEI. The CDR3 bases are TGTGCCAGCAGCGACCTGGGACGAGATTCTGGGGCCAACGTCCTGACTTTC. The encoded protein is CASSDLGRDSGANVLTF.